What follows describes a single T cell receptor beta chain. Its binding antigen is unknown. No much larger clone is present one base from it, and per-base qualities are unavailable. The data stem from a study of blood T cell repertoires in COVID-19 (dated by TCRdb to the early 2020s). For the study in its entirety: Collaborator samples came from the United States, Italy and Spain and covered acute and convalescent phases of COVID-19. The prospective study material was composed of cDNA or gDNA derived from T cells, B-cell-depleted T cells, or PBMCs. The dataset comprised deeply sampled blood TCRbeta repertoires from subjects exposed to, actively infected with, or recovered from COVID-19. A freely available public database, intended as a resource for researchers studying the immune response to SARS-CoV-2, is where the repertoires were released. The samples were drawn from two sources: the first 160 participants of the ongoing ImmuneRACE study, and fewer than 1,500 subjects contributed by 6 global collaborators. The sample metadata nearly always contained a de-identified subject ID, COVID-19 status, age in years and sex. Where available, HLA class I and class II types were taken from metadata supplied by the sample provider and were not determined by assay-based typing.

Study-level results and caveats: The quantity of clinical and demographic metadata differed by source and by participant and was supplied without curation.

Participants in the prospective study were aged about 18 to 100 years, lived in 20 to 25 United States geographic areas, and enrolled through a virtual design. In the prospective study, cohorts were assigned on the basis of participant-reported clinical history obtained from a screening survey and a study questionnaire. ImmuneRACE Cohort 3 recovered participants were defined by two consecutive negative NP/OP PCR tests, healthcare professional clearance, or symptom resolution. In the prospective study, mobile phlebotomists collected whole blood, serum and a nasopharyngeal or oropharyngeal swab from each participant. Additional blood draws and questionnaires over an approximately 2-month period could optionally be provided by prospective study participants. Before DNA extraction, blood samples from the prospective study were shipped at room temperature or frozen. The germline ends are 9 bases apart after V is trimmed by 0 bases and J by 3 bases. From the cysteine up to the phenylalanine, the CDR3 has a length of 13 residues. Solely the CDR3 DNA is kept, with 39 bases framed from the first base. As encoded in the germline V gene, CDR1 is SQVTM while CDR2 is ANQGSEA.

The immunoSEQ Assay, a bias-controlled multiplex PCR, was used to amplify TCRbeta CDR3 regions from genomic DNA. The authors' analysis ran thus. Nucleated cell counts per sample were estimated from amplification of reference gene primers within the assay. Sequence reads were collapsed and filtered to measure the absolute abundance of every unique TCRbeta CDR3 rearrangement. For each sample, productive Simpson clonality was calculated by taking the square root of Simpson's diversity index across productive rearrangements. In its TCRdb copy, this immuneACCESS table keeps in-frame sequences only and misses some clones. Where compared with another copy, unresolved V genes explain less than half of these, and the others have no known cause. V and J calls and clone size follow that table, whereas D and trimming were derived from the DNA. The sample includes around 430,000 clones, with approximately 87% observed a single time. Approximately 10% of the sample lies in the top ten.

The sample consisted of PBMCs or T cells enriched from blood (not recorded which). The clonotype comes from a woman aged 50 to 65 who had recovered from COVID-19. The V gene is TRBV29-1 and the J gene is TRBJ2-7; a weak D assignment points to TRBD2 (5 bases agree). Here is the DNA: TGCAGCGTTGAAGAGGGCGAGGGCTACGAGCAGTACTTC. It translates as CSVEEGEGYEQYF.